This TCR beta chain was sequenced in a study of shared clonotypes between healthy human individuals. The repertoire was sequenced with immunoSEQ multiplex PCR; TCRdb's copy has only in-frame clones and lacks some. The sample shows 80,000 to 100,000 clones, almost 70% of them seen only once. Trimming took 2 bases from V and 5 from J, leaving 7 bases between them. This CDR3 has 13 amino acids. Germline loops: CDR1 SGHTA, CDR2 FQGTGA. Sequenced: memory CD8+ T cells sorted from blood. Subset specified: CD45RO+ cells pooled with CCR7-negative TemRA cells. This rearrangement joins TRBV7-3 to TRBJ2-1; D unresolved. The receptor's source is a young man in good health. CDR3 sequence (DNA): TGTGCCAGCAGCTTACGGGCCGACAATGAGCAGTTCTTC. Translation: CASSLRADNEQFF.